This T cell receptor (beta chain) stems from a study of control samples from healthy donors and cancer patients. Clones were sequenced by immunoSEQ multiplex PCR, and TCRdb holds only the in-frame ones, with some missing. The sample lists about 150,000 clones, 93% occurring once. The CDR3 runs to 14 residues. Germline loops: CDR1 MNHEY, CDR2 SMNVEV (reference sequence). Between the trimmed V and J ends, which lost 5 bases and 2 bases, there was a span of 10 bases. The sample comprised blood. The receptor's source is a man aged 45-65 years in good health. The V call is TRBV27, the J call TRBJ1-3; D might be TRBD1 (6 bases). CDR3 sequence reads: CASSGGRAGNTIYF. The CDR3 DNA reads TGTGCCAGCAGTGGGGGCAGGGCTGGAAACACCATATATTTT.